This TCR beta chain originates from a study of blood T cell repertoires in COVID-19. The CDR3 spans 15 residues. Losses at the gene ends were 5 bases for V and 0 bases for J; bases not matched to a gene: 7. Germline V CDR1 and CDR2: SQVTM, ANQGSEA. Sequenced by immunoSEQ multiplex PCR; TCRdb stores in-frame clones only, minus some. The sample holds some 77,000 clones; around 85% are singletons and the top ten take around 7.9%. J is TRBJ2-1 and V is TRBV29-1; 7 bases match TRBD1. The material sequenced was peripheral blood. The origin of this receptor is a man aged 25 to 40 with acute or convalescent COVID-19. CDR3 nucleotide sequence: TGCAGCGTTCTTTTGGGACAGAGCTCCTACAATGAGCAGTTCTTC. Translated, it gives CSVLLGQSSYNEQFF.